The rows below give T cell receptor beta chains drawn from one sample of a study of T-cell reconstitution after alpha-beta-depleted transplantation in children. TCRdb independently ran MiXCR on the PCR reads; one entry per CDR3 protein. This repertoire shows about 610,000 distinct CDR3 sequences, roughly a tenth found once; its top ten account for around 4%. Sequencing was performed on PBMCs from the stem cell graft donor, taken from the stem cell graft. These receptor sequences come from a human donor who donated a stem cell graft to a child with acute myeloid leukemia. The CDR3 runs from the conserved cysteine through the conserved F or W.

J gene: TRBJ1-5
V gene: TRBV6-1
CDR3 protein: CASSGRNLNQPQHF

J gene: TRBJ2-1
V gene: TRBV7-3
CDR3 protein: CASSSDPPSGQFF

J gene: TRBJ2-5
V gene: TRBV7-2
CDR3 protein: CASTLAGAVIRETQYF

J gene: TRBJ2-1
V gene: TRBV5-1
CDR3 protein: CASSLKATAYNEQFF

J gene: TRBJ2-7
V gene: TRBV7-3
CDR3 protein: CASSPGQGLYEQYF

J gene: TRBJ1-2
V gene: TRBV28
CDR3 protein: CASSSPGTGNGYTF

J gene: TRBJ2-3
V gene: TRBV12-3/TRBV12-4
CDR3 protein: CASVRVGDTQYF

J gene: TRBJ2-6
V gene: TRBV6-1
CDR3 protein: CASSGTSGINVLTF

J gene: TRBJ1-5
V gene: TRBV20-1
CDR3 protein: CSAQERTDYSNQPQHF

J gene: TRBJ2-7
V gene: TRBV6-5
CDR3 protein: CASSYSQGEQYF

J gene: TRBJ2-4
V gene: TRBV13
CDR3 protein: CASSPNRVTGKNIQYF

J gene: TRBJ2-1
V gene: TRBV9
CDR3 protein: CASSVAGRTGYYNEQFF